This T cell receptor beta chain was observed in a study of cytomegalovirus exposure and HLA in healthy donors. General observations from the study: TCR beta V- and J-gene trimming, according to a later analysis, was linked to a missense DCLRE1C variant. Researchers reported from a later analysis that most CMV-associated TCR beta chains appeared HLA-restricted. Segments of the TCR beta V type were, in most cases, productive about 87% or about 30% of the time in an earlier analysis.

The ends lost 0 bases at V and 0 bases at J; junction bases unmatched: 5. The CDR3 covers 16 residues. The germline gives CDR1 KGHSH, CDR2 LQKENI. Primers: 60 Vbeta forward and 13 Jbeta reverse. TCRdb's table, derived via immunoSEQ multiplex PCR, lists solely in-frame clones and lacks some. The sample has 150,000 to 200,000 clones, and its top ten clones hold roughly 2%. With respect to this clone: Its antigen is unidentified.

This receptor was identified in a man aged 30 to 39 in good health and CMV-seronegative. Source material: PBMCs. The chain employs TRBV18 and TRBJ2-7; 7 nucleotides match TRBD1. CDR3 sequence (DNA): TGTGCCAGCTCACCACCCACAGGGGTTATCTCCTACGAGCAGTACTTC. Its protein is CASSPPTGVISYEQYF.